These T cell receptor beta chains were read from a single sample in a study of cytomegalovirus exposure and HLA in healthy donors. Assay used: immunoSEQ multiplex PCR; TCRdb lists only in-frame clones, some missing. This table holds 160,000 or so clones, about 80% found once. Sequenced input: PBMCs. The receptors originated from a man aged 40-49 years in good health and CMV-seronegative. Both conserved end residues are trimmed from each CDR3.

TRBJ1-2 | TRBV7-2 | ASSLGGVPRGYGYT
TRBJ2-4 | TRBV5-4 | ASSLGRGIQY
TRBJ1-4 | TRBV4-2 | ASSQERGGNEKLF
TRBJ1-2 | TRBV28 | ASSSGQPPYYGYT
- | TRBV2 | ASSQGYNEQF
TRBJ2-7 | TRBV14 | ASSQWTGPTYEQY
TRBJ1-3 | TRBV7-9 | ASSLVLGTGAGNTIY
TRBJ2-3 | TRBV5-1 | ASTPSEADTQY
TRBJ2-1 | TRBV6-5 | ASSWGLINEQF
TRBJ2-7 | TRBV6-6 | ASSFETGSYEQY
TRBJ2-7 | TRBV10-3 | AISKATGTSGTYEQY
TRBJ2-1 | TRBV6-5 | ASSPGGNEQF
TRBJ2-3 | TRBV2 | ASKLAGHTDTQY
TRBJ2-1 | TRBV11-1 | ASSARGLAGSRYEQF
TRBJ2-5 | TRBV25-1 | ASSGAGEETQY
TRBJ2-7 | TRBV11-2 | ASSLSVMPGGIYEQY
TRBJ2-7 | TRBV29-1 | SVEGQGHEQY
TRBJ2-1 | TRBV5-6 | ASSSGLVTDEQF
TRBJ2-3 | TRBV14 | ASSQALSTDTQY
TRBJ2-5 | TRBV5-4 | ASSSPGETQY
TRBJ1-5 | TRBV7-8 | ASSSTGGAGQPQH
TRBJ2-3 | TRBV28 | ASSKLAGATDTQY
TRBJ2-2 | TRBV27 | ASSLGSRQRGTGELF
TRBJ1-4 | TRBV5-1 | ASSLVTGSEKLF
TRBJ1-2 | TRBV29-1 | SAREGGRYGYT
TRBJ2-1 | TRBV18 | ASSLDIRDEQF
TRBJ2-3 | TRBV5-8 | ASRSSGGSSTDTQY
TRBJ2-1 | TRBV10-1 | ASSEIQSWVDYNEQF
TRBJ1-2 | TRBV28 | ASRENYGYT
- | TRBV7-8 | ASSTTRTSSEQY
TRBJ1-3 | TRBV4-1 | GSSVSGNTIY
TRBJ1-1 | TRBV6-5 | ASSEGSGFREAF
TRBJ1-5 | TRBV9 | ASSETAYSNQPQH
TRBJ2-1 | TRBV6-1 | ASSLAGGFYNEQF
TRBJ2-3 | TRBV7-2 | ASSGGLRQADTQY
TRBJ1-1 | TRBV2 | ASLNTEAF
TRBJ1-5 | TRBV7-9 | ASSLGVGTRGQGRQPQH
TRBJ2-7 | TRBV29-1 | SARGGPYEQY
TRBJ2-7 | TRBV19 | ASSEQGKVFFYEQY
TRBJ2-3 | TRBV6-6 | AVIAQGSTDTQY
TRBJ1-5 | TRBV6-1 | ASSGGWTNQPQH
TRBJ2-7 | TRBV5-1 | ASSLGLEDYEQY